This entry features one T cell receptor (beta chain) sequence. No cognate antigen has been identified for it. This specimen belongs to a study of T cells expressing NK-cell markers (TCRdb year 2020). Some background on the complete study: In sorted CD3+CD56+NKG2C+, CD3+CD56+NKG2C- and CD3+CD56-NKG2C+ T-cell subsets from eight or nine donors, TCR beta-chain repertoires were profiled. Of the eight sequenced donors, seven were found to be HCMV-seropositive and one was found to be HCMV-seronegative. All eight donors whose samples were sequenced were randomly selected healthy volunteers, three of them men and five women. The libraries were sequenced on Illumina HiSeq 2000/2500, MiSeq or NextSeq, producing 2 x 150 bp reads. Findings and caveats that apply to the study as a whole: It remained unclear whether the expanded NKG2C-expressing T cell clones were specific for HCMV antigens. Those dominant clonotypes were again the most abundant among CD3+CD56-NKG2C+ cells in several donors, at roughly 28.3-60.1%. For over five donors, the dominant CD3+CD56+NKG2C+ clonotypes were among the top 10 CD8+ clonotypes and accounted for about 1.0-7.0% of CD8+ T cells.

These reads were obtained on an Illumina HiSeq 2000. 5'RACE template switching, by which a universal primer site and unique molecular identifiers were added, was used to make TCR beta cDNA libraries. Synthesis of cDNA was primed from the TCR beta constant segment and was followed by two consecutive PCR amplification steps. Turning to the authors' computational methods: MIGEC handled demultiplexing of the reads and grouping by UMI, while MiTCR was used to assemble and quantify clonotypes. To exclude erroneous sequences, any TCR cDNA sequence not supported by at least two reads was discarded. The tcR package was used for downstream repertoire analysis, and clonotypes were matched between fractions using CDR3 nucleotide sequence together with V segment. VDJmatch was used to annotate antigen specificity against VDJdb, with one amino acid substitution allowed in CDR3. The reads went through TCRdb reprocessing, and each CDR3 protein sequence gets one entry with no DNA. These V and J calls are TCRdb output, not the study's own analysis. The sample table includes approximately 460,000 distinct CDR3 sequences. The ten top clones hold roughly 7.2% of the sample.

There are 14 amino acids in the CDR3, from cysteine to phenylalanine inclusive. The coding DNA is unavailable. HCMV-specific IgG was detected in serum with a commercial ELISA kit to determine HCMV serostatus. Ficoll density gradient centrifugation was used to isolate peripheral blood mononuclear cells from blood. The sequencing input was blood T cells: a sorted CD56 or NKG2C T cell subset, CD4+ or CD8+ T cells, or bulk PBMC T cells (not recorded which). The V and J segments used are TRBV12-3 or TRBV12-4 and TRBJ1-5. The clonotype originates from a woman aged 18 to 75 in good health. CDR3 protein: CASSLIKGTQPQHF.